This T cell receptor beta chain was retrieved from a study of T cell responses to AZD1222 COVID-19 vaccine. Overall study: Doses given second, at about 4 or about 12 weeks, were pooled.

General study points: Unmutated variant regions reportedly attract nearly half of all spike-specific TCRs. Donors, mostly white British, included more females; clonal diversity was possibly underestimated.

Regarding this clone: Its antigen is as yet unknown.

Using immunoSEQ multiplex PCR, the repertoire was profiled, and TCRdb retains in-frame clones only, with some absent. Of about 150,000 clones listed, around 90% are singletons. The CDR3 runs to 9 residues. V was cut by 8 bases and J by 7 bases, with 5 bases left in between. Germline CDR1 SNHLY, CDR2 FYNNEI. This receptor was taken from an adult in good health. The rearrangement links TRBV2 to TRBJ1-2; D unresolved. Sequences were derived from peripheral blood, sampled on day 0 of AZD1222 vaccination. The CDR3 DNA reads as TGTGCCAGCCCCCCTGGCTACACCTTC. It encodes CASPPGYTF.